This T cell receptor (beta chain) was profiled in a study of cytomegalovirus exposure and HLA in healthy donors (dated by TCRdb to about 2017). In terms of the full investigation: According to an earlier analysis of 550 to 700 of the donors, about 179 million T cells yielded 100 million or so unique TCR beta sequences and approximately 300 Gb of sequence data. In a later analysis, previously published TCR beta repertoires from more than 500 donors were re-analyzed and high-resolution HLA genotyping was added so that TCR occurrence patterns could be studied. The study used immunosequencing to profile the T cell repertoires of under 700 subjects and linked those repertoires to cytomegalovirus serostatus. Rather than drawing on any new phenotypic data, the later analysis identified candidate immune exposures from TCR beta sequences and the way those sequences occurred across donors. The study aimed to test whether cataloging public T cell receptors could reveal signatures of past pathogen exposure. On average, 235,054 unique TCR beta nucleotide sequences were sequenced per donor among some 420 genotyped donors of the cohort, with 15% to 20% of those sequences being non-productive. About five DR-DQ haplotypes were handled as single units for association and clustering because linkage in the cohort was strong. Every repertoire in the discovery cohort had been generated on one and the same sequencing platform. Both class I and class II loci were covered by HLA typing, at four-digit resolution. A separate validation cohort of about 110 different subjects was used in addition to the 666-subject first cohort. In an earlier analysis of roughly 580 of the donors, high-throughput TCR beta sequencing was used to judge whether each TCR beta V gene segment behaved as functional or pseudogenic. Of the roughly 410 genotyped donors, 75% to 85% were placed in the genetic ancestry cluster associated with self-reported Caucasian donors. Typing coverage differed by locus: A, B, C, DRB1 and DQB1 were typed in roughly 620-630 donors, DQA1 in 522, DPA1 in approximately 600, and DPB1 in 400 to 490. Roughly 320 gigabases of sequencing data and around 88 million unique TCR sequences made up an early release that covered fewer than 650 HLA-typed donors. To predict cytomegalovirus infection status, the study brought together high-throughput TCR immunosequencing, statistical association of individual TCRs with disease status, and machine learning. A later genetic analysis used genome-wide SNP genotypes for about three fifths of the roughly 700 donors, treating that subset as a discovery cohort. Donor age, sex, ethnicity and CMV serostatus were collected together with the repertoire data. On the study overall, not on this receptor specifically: In the study, around 160 TCR beta chains were listed as associated with cytomegalovirus. The classifier was reported to diagnose cytomegalovirus status with high specificity and sensitivity in both the original and validation cohorts. In a later analysis, most CMV-associated TCR beta chains were found to appear HLA-restricted, with HLA associations seemingly driven largely by CMV exposure. In a later analysis, HLA-associated TCR beta chains showed more clonal expansion and lower generation probabilities than non-associated chains that were equally common. Most TCR sequences were seen in very few donors, while some public TCRs were found in many individuals. Some IMGT-functional V segments, including TRBV6-2 and TRBV6-3, could not be distinguished by the 87-base-pair reads and were therefore excluded. Compared with the roughly 700-donor mean, donors in an Asian-associated ancestry cluster had fewer N-insertions in productive TCRs, according to a later genetic analysis. The cohort was sequenced for TCR beta chains only, and without alpha or paired-chain data the features that could be detected were limited. The authors suggested that the approach could potentially be generalized to other disease states and immunological phenotypes. A few of the identified cytomegalovirus-associated TCR beta chains were confirmed in vitro to be specific for cytomegalovirus antigens. A further reported finding was that TCR beta sequences accurately predicted the HLA-A and HLA-B alleles for most subjects in the first cohort. The sequencing pipeline was judged likely to have produced a cluster of highly shared sequence variants as a technical artifact. Strong co-occurrence of HLA alleles, especially DR and DQ, made assigning TCR associations to individual alleles difficult. According to a later analysis, parvovirus B19, influenza, CMV and Epstein-Barr virus appeared linked to several top co-occurrence clusters. Presence/absence analyses assumed roughly uniform sequencing depth across donors, an assumption that may not hold. Broadly in line with IMGT annotations, most TCR beta V segments showed up in productive rearrangements about 87% or about 30% of the time in an earlier analysis of 450 to 750 of the donors. The earlier analysis of 587 of the donors excluded some 15 rarely observed V segments, including chromosome 9 orphons, because counts were too low. Because HLA typing was missing for some donors at each locus, association tests included only the typed subset. For the cohort, immune exposure information was limited to CMV serostatus. A later analysis found that TCR association rates varied across HLA loci, with DRB1 alleles showing the most associated TCRs and HLA-C alleles the fewest. An association between a missense DCLRE1C variant and V-gene and J-gene trimming of TCR beta chains was found in a later genetic analysis and replicated in an independent cohort. A later analysis associated about 17,000 TCR beta sequences with specific HLA alleles at a false discovery rate of 0.05. Linkage disequilibrium might explain the correlated functional status among segregating V segments, but an unknown experimental factor could not be ruled out.

Concerning this clone: Its recognized antigen is unknown. Base quality data are lacking; no much larger clone is found one base away.

Receptor amplification or capture employed the immunoSEQ multiplex PCR assay. For the multiplex PCR, a mixture combining 60 forward primers for TCR Vbeta segments and 13 reverse primers for TCR Jbeta segments was used. Amplification of the CDR3 region of rearranged TCR beta genes was performed with a multiplex PCR assay on genomic DNA. On the Illumina HiSeq System, the amplified TCR beta libraries were sequenced as 87-base-pair reads. Processing in the source paper ran as follows. Across the 600 to 700 repertoires, a later analysis counted tens of millions of unique TCR beta chains, 9.5 million to 12 million of which were shared by at least two donors. Raw reads were error-corrected and collapsed into unique sequences by a nearest-neighbor algorithm in which closely related sequences were merged to remove PCR and sequencing errors. V, D and J gene segments were assigned by aligning CDR3 sequences to IMGT reference sequences. For a sequence to be retained, at least a six-nucleotide match to both a V gene segment and a J gene segment was required. A rearrangement was called productive if the CDR3 had no stop codons and remained in frame with V and J, and every other rearrangement was called non-productive. Following IMGT convention, CDR3 was defined as the stretch from the second conserved V-encoded cysteine to the conserved J-encoded phenylalanine. The earlier analysis of about 500 of the donors excluded sequences that lacked an unambiguous match to a single V gene segment. In an earlier analysis of around 600 of the donors, V segments were called functional above 56.7% productive rearrangements and were called segregating when the between-donor standard deviation exceeded 5%. A statistical classification framework was built for diagnosing cytomegalovirus status from the catalog of TCR beta chain sequences. In a later analysis, V and J genes were assigned by comparing TCR nucleotide sequences against IMGT/GENE-DB human TR gene sequences. In a later analysis, CDR3 sequences and most-parsimonious VDJ recombination scenarios were assigned using the TCRdist pipeline. A later analysis defined each TCR beta chain by its CDR3 amino acid sequence plus V-gene family, and excluded reads lacking a unique V-gene family. In a later analysis, 500 to 650 highly shared, low-generation-probability nucleotide sequences were removed to address suspected cross-contamination and a sequencing artifact. A later analysis calculated a clonal expansion index for each public chain from normalized within-repertoire ranks of inferred template counts. A later analysis computed generation probabilities with a VDJ recombination model fitted to out-of-frame rearrangements, and checked the results against IGoR. Hypergeometric tests were used in a later analysis to score TCR-TCR, TCR-HLA and TCR-CMV co-occurrence, with a repertoire-size bias correction applied to the TCR pairs. To estimate false discovery rates, a later analysis permuted the HLA or CMV assignments 20 times. In a later analysis, co-occurring TCRs were grouped with DBSCAN, and TCRdist sequence similarity was added when clustering was performed within HLA-allele-positive subsets. Repertoires with fewer than 30,000 or more than 120,000 public chains, plus five repertoires with anomalous nucleotide sharing, were excluded from co-occurrence clustering. Imported from immuneACCESS, the table was reduced by TCRdb to in-frame sequences with V and J called. These copies leave out some clones; in studies compared against another copy, an unresolved V gene accounts for under half, and the cause of the remainder is not known. V and J calls and clone size come straight from that table; D and trimming were deduced from the DNA. The sample contains more than 85,000 clones, roughly four fifths of them found a single time. Clones ranked in the top ten supply 13% to 15% of the sample.

The cohort consisted of 600 to 700 healthy bone marrow donors. All cohort members were sampled while nominally healthy, although unrecorded immune exposures were likely present. The donor tested CMV seropositive and was one of the 289 seropositive cohort members. Every donor gave a peripheral blood sample, and the peripheral blood mononuclear cells from that sample were used for TCR beta sequencing. Genomic DNA extraction from the blood cell samples was performed with the Qiagen DNeasy Blood Extraction Kit. V loses 2 bases at its end and J loses 4 bases; junction bases beyond the gene matches: 11. There are 15 amino acids in the CDR3, from cysteine to phenylalanine inclusive. Left in the record is the CDR3 DNA by itself, 45 bases read in frame from the first base. From a lookup of the germline V gene (reference sequence), CDR1 and CDR2 are GTSNPN and SVGIG.

Material: PBMCs. The chain links TRBV30 with TRBJ2-7; 7 bases in the middle match TRBD2. The sequence was obtained from a male donor in good health and CMV-seropositive. The CDR3 in this case is CAWSNLGRGFYEQYF. The DNA reads as follows: TGTGCCTGGAGTAACTTAGGGAGGGGCTTTTACGAGCAGTACTTC.